This T cell receptor (beta chain) was profiled in a study of cytomegalovirus exposure and HLA in healthy donors. Regarding this clone: Antigen: not known.

TCRdb's table, derived via immunoSEQ multiplex PCR, lists solely in-frame clones and lacks some. The profile shows about 120,000 clones, over 65% of them singletons. Regarding the study as a whole: It was found in a later analysis that first-cohort TCR clusters tended to co-occur in the 100 to 150 validation repertoires. The authors confirmed in vitro that a few CMV-associated chains were specific for CMV antigens.

Germline V gene sequence: CDR1 MGHRA, CDR2 YSYEKL. V gave up 2 bases and J gave up 11 bases; unmatched junction bases: 2. The CDR3 runs to 12 residues. The TCR sequence derives from a woman between 25 and 40 years old in good health and CMV-seronegative. Specimen: PBMCs. The J gene is TRBJ1-1, the V gene TRBV4-1, with 10 bases matching TRBD1. CDR3 protein: CASSQTGQGAFF. The CDR3 DNA reads as TGCGCCAGCAGCCAAACGGGACAGGGGGCTTTCTTT.